A selection of T cell receptor beta chains follows, all from one sample in a study of immune evolution from preneoplasia to lung adenocarcinoma. Some clones are missing from TCRdb's copy, which holds only in-frame ones; the method was immunoSEQ multiplex PCR. The table includes about 14,000 clones, roughly 77% detected once. The material sequenced was FFPE minimally invasive lung adenocarcinoma tissue. These receptors were collected from a person aged 60 to 85 with lung adenocarcinoma. Both conserved end residues are part of each CDR3.

J gene	V gene	CDR3 protein
TRBJ1-3	TRBV6-5	CASSYSTGLSGNTIYF
TRBJ2-2	TRBV7-8	CASSLGGWGNTGELFF
TRBJ2-1	TRBV7-3	CASSLGLTGDEQFF
TRBJ2-1	TRBV4-1	CASSQIGRAEQFF
TRBJ1-4	TRBV19	CASSIRFGQKNEKLFF
TRBJ2-3	TRBV7-9	CASSLSRGASTDMQYF
TRBJ2-4	TRBV2	CASRYRNIQYF
TRBJ2-7	TRBV4-1	CASSQQASLGGEQYF
TRBJ1-1	TRBV19	CASSINGKSTEAFF
TRBJ2-3	TRBV7-3	CASSLRAGGSDTQYF
TRBJ2-1	TRBV25-1	CASSRETNGSFWVNEQFF
TRBJ1-3	TRBV15	CATSRGFSVSGNTIYF
TRBJ1-3	TRBV28	CASTSGTGAGNTIYF
TRBJ1-2	TRBV18	CASSPSDNYGYTF
TRBJ2-3	TRBV21-1	CASSGGLAGDGTDTQYF
TRBJ1-4	TRBV7-6	CASSSNDRGNEKLFF
TRBJ2-1	TRBV2	CATSSGSGWEQFF
TRBJ2-7	TRBV30	CAWSAPPRLAVTYEQYF
TRBJ2-7	TRBV14	CASSQARRRPYEQYF
TRBJ2-5	TRBV6-5	CASSYSSRVGRETQYF
TRBJ1-5	TRBV7-9	CASSFGGHPDQPQHF
TRBJ2-4	TRBV18	CASSPLEAKNIQYF
TRBJ2-7	TRBV21-1	CASSNDIRDASYEQYF
TRBJ1-6	TRBV5-6	CASSLAWGAGNSPLHF
TRBJ2-4	TRBV4-1	CASSQDRSEGLAKNIQYF
TRBJ2-1	TRBV30	CAWSWTSGGNEQFF
TRBJ2-7	TRBV5-4	CASSLEVGGSYEQYF
TRBJ2-7	TRBV4-2	CASSQETGTYEQYF
TRBJ1-4	TRBV11-2	CASNPGVTNEKLFF
TRBJ2-7	TRBV2	CATLGLASGEQYF
TRBJ1-1	TRBV25-1	CASSARENTEAFF
TRBJ1-1	TRBV7-2	CASSRTVDRTEAFF
TRBJ2-7	TRBV5-1	CASSFGSSYEQYF
TRBJ1-1	TRBV28	CASSSEQGGTEAFF
TRBJ2-7	TRBV28	CASSPGGGEQYF
TRBJ1-1	TRBV4-1	CASSQDRWRGQRMNTEAFF
TRBJ1-5	TRBV19	CASSKTHSNQPQHF
TRBJ1-3	TRBV27	CASLIGGGYGNTIYF
TRBJ1-5	TRBV28	CASSLATGLGQPQHF
TRBJ2-5	TRBV7-2	CASSLAPSGGPQETQYF
TRBJ1-3	TRBV23-1	CASSPPWTDCSGNTIYF
TRBJ1-5	TRBV6-1	CASSPRDASNQPQHF
TRBJ1-1	TRBV29-1	CGSRAGNTEAFF
TRBJ1-2	TRBV5-4	CASSWGQGGGGYTF
TRBJ2-7	TRBV18	CASSPRDREGEQYF
TRBJ1-3	TRBV5-4	CASSLAPGYGNTIYF